This T cell receptor beta chain was identified in a study of T cell changes during pregnancy in multiple sclerosis. This clone was seen a single time. The method was immunoSEQ multiplex PCR; TCRdb's version includes in-frame clones alone and lacks a portion of them. The repertoire holds over 70,000 clones, approximately 90% seen once, with 1.5% to 2% in the top ten. CDR3 size: 14 residues. Trimming pared 0 bases from V and 8 bases from J, leaving 13 bases between. CDR1 is SGHKS, CDR2 YYEKEE, per germline (reference sequence). The chain combines TRBV5-5 with TRBJ2-3; D possibly corresponds to TRBD2 (6 bases). This TCR derives from a female donor in good health, enrolled as a control in a pregnancy study. The starting material was peripheral blood, obtained in the first trimester of pregnancy. CDR3 sequence reads: CASSLGGVQGTQYF. For the CDR3, the DNA is TGTGCCAGCAGCTTGGGGGGGGTCCAGGGTACGCAGTATTTT.